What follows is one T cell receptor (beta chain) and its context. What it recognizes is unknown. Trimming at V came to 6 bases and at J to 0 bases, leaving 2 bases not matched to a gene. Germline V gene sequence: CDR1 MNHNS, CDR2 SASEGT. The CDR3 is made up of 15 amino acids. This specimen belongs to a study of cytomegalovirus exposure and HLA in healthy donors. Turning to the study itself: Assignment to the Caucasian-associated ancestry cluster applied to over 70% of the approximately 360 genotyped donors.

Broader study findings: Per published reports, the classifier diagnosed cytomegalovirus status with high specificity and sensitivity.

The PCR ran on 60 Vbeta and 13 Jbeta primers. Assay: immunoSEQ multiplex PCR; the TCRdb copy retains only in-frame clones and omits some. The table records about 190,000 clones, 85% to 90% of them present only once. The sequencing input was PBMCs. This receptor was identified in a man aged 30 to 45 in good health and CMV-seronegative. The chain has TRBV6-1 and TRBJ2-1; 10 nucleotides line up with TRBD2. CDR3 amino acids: CASSASGSSYNEQFF. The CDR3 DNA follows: TGTGCCAGCAGCGCTAGCGGGAGCTCCTACAATGAGCAGTTCTTC.